This T cell receptor beta chain was profiled in a study of vaccination effects on CD4 cells after COVID-19 (dated by TCRdb to between 2021 and 2023). The study in broad terms: In the ViraFEST assay, PBMC were stimulated with viral peptide pools, and TCR sequencing was then used to find antigen-specific CD4+ T cell clonotypes based on their expansion. Across the study, the median time from the second dose to post-vaccine sampling was 72 days (range 14 to 241). A few million PBMC per well were cultured with 8.5 to 10 ug/ml peptides in IMDM containing 5% human AB serum, approximately 10 IU/ml IL-2 and gentamicin. SARS-CoV-2 spike-specific CD4+ TCR repertoires were compared before and after mRNA vaccination in COVID-19 convalescent patients and in infection-naive vaccine recipients. The full study included 10 COVID-19 convalescent patients and several SARS-CoV-2-naive healthy vaccine recipients. The Oncomine TCR Beta short-read assay on an Illumina iSeq 100 was used to sequence cultures from other donors in the study.

After around 10 days of culture, CD4+ T cells were isolated with the EasySep CD4+ T cell isolation kit. Participants received two doses of either the BNT162b2 or the mRNA-1273 mRNA SARS-CoV-2 vaccine. None of the healthy vaccine recipients had a prior SARS-CoV-2 infection, which was confirmed by nucleocapsid antibody tests that came back negative both before and after vaccination. On days 3 and 7, half of the culture medium was replaced with fresh IL-2-containing medium. Unless noted otherwise, every peptide stimulation condition was cultured in triplicate wells. Using Ficoll-Paque Plus gradient centrifugation, PBMC were separated from whole blood and then either used fresh or cryopreserved at -140C. The QIAamp micro DNA kit was used to extract genomic DNA from the cultured CD4+ T cells. What the authors observed across the whole study: At late post-vaccination timepoints, both infection-induced and vaccine-induced clones showed marked clonal contraction, consistent with waning T cell responses. The study was limited by a small number of convalescent patients, and early post-infection timepoints were lacking. In healthy vaccine recipients, vaccine-induced clones were almost all SARS-CoV-2 mono-reactive, with only 1 of 255 cross-reactive with common cold coronaviruses.

Library creation used the immunoSEQ multiplex PCR assay. DNA from the CD4+ T cells that had been cultured and isolated underwent TCR beta CDR3 sequencing. The source study handled its data this way. Non-productive TCR sequences were discarded, and reads were trimmed to the CDR3 region, with only CDR3s of 7 or more amino acids retained. The MANAFEST web app was used to identify antigen-specific clonotypes by comparing expansion in peptide wells with expansion in reference cultures. To count as positive, a clone had to show expansion at FDR<0.05 compared with the reference and with all other wells, an odds ratio above 5, and a frequency above 0.1% in two replicate wells. A clonotype was called cross-reactive if it was significantly expanded both in SARS-CoV-2 spike wells and in at least one common cold coronavirus spike condition. CDR3 similarity was assessed by Levenshtein distance using the stringdist R package, and unrooted trees were constructed with ape in R 3.6.1. TCRdb retrieved this table from immuneACCESS and kept in-frame rearrangements only. Not all clones are present; in checked studies, unresolved V genes account for under half, and no reason is known for the remainder. V and J calls plus clone size are reproduced from that table; the DNA served to infer D and trimming. The sample has some 69,000 clones on record, less than 75% of them singletons. The ten most abundant clones make up around 2.1% of the sample.

On this clone: The specificity of this receptor is unknown. Nothing much larger sits one base from this clone, and base qualities are not available.

Trimming takes 4 bases from V and 6 bases from J, and the germline ends sit 11 bases apart. CDR1 SGHRS and CDR2 YFSETQ were looked up in the germline V gene. The CDR3 holds 13 amino acids from the cysteine to the phenylalanine. Only CDR3 DNA is held: 39 bases, read in frame from base 1. Specimen: CD4+ T cells from PBMCs cultured without peptide, collected after COVID-19 vaccination. The chain is encoded by TRBV5-1 joined to TRBJ2-4; 6 matching bases give a weak D call of TRBD2. The source is a human donor who received a COVID-19 vaccine. The CDR3 loop reads CASSADGGNIQYF. The sequence in DNA is TGCGCCAGCAGCGCGGACGGGGGAAACATTCAGTACTTC.